These T cell receptor beta chains were read from a single sample in a study of blood T cell repertoires in COVID-19. Produced via immunoSEQ multiplex PCR; TCRdb's table is partial and in-frame only. The sample yields over 200,000 clones, around 84% seen once. Sequenced material: peripheral blood. The receptor source for this set is a woman aged 80 or older with active or convalescent COVID-19. CDR3s include the opening cysteine and the closing phenylalanine or tryptophan. The D gene is left open where the match is weak. Not all rows give a size; the values are once, few, many and, for expanded clones, a class.

D | J | size | V | DNA | CDR3
TRBD2 | TRBJ2-3 | . | TRBV27 | TGTGCCAGCAGTTACTCACTAGCGGGGGGGTATAATACGCAGTATTTT | CASSYSLAGGYNTQYF
TRBD2 | TRBJ2-5 | . | TRBV20-1 | TGCAGTGCTAGTGGTCTAGCGGGGCGGGAGACCCAGTACTTC | CSASGLAGRETQYF
TRBD2 | TRBJ2-3 | . | TRBV19 | TGTGCCAGTAGTATAGACCTAGCGGGGGGCAGGTCAGATACGCAGTATTTT | CASSIDLAGGRSDTQYF
TRBD1 | TRBJ1-1 | . | TRBV28 | TGTGCCAGCAGGCCGTACGGACAGGGGAGCATGAACACTGAAGCTTTCTTT | CASRPYGQGSMNTEAFF
TRBD1 | TRBJ1-2 | . | TRBV5-1 | TGCGCCAGCAGCTCTCGGACAGGGAACTATGGCTACACCTTC | CASSSRTGNYGYTF
TRBD1 | TRBJ1-1 | . | TRBV28 | TGTGCCAGCAGTGTAACAGGGGGAAGAACTGAAGCTTTCTTT | CASSVTGGRTEAFF
. | TRBJ1-1 | few | TRBV7-3 | TGTGCCAGCAGCCTATACCGTCTTACTCGGAACACTGAAGCTTTCTTT | CASSLYRLTRNTEAFF
. | TRBJ1-1 | . | TRBV7-3 | TGTGCCAGCAGCGTAACAGGTGGCAGGGGGAACACTGAAGCTTTCTTT | CASSVTGGRGNTEAFF
. | TRBJ1-4 | . | TRBV5-1 | TGCGCCAGCAGCTTGGTCGGCAGGGCTACAACTAATGAAAAACTGTTTTTT | CASSLVGRATTNEKLFF
. | TRBJ2-3 | . | TRBV6-8 | TGTGCCAGCAGTTACTCGAGGTGGAGGGGCGGGGCAGATACGCAGTATTTT | CASSYSRWRGGADTQYF
TRBD1 | TRBJ2-7 | . | TRBV7-8 | TGTGCCAGCAGCTTAACGGGACAGGGGCCTCTCGAGCAGTACTTC | CASSLTGQGPLEQYF
TRBD1 | TRBJ1-6 | . | TRBV2 | TGTGCCAGCAGTGACGGGACAGGGTTTAATTCACCCCTCCACTTT | CASSDGTGFNSPLHF
. | TRBJ2-6 | once | TRBV19 | TGTGCCAGTGAAATCACAGCCTCTGGGGCCAACGTCCTGACTTTC | CASEITASGANVLTF
TRBD2 | TRBJ2-7 | . | TRBV5-4 | TGTGCCAGCAGCTTGGAGCTAGCGGGATCCTACGAGCAGTACTTC | CASSLELAGSYEQYF
TRBD2 | TRBJ2-1 | . | TRBV18 | TGTGCCAGCTCACCAGCGGGAGGAGTATACAATGAGCAGTTCTTC | CASSPAGGVYNEQFF
. | TRBJ2-5 | . | TRBV5-1 | TGCGCCAGCAGCTTGGACGGGGGCCAAGAGACCCAGTACTTC | CASSLDGGQETQYF
. | TRBJ1-6 | . | TRBV15 | TGTGCCACCAGCACCCGACAGGCGACGAATTCACCCCTCCACTTT | CATSTRQATNSPLHF
TRBD2 | TRBJ2-7 | . | TRBV18 | TGTGCCAGCTCCGCTAGCGGGAGTAACGAGCAGTACTTC | CASSASGSNEQYF
TRBD1 | TRBJ1-3 | . | TRBV28 | TGTGCCAGCATGCGACAGGGAGCTATCGGAAACACCATATATTTT | CASMRQGAIGNTIYF
. | TRBJ1-2 | once | TRBV14 | TGTGCCAGCAGCCAAGTCCAGGGCCCCTATGGCTACACCTTC | CASSQVQGPYGYTF
. | TRBJ1-6 | . | TRBV28 | TGTGCCAGCAGTTTACCCCGCGAGAATTCACCCCTCCACTTT | CASSLPRENSPLHF
TRBD2 | TRBJ2-7 | . | TRBV3-1/TRBV3-2 | TGTGCCAGCAGCCGAGCCGGGACTACCTACGAGCAGTACTTC | CASSRAGTTYEQYF
TRBD1 | TRBJ2-2 | . | TRBV5-1 | TGCGCCAGCAGCTCCAGGGGGCTAAACACCGGGGAGCTGTTTTTT | CASSSRGLNTGELFF
. | TRBJ2-7 | . | TRBV6-1 | TGTGCCAGCAGTGAAGCAGGGGGCGGGAACGAGCAGTACTTC | CASSEAGGGNEQYF
TRBD2 | TRBJ2-3 | . | TRBV7-3 | TGTGCCAGCAGCTTAGGCCTAGCGGCTAGCACAGATACGCAGTATTTT | CASSLGLAASTDTQYF
TRBD1 | TRBJ1-2 | . | TRBV5-1 | TGCGCCAGCAGCTCGCGGACAGGAAACTATGGCTACACCTTC | CASSSRTGNYGYTF
. | TRBJ1-1 | once | TRBV28 | TGTGCCAGCAGGTGGACAGAGAACACTGAAGCTTTCTTT | CASRWTENTEAFF
. | TRBJ2-7 | few | TRBV7-9 | TGTGCCAGCAGCCCTCGTAGAGAGAGGCCCTCCTACGAGCAGTACTTC | CASSPRRERPSYEQYF
. | TRBJ1-6 | . | TRBV2 | TGTGCCAGCAGTGAAGCGCGGGGAGGGAATTCACCCCTCCACTTT | CASSEARGGNSPLHF
TRBD1 | TRBJ2-1 | . | TRBV11-3 | TGTGCCAGCAGCACCAGGGACAGGGATCGCTCGAATGAGCAGTTCTTC | CASSTRDRDRSNEQFF
TRBD2 | TRBJ2-3 | . | TRBV6-2/TRBV6-3 | TGTGCCAGCAGTTACAAACTAGCGGGAGGAACAGATACGCAGTATTTT | CASSYKLAGGTDTQYF
TRBD1 | TRBJ2-2 | . | TRBV6-5 | TGTGCCAGCAATAGACAGGGCGACACCGGGGAGCTGTTTTTT | CASNRQGDTGELFF
TRBD1 | TRBJ2-7 | . | TRBV7-2 | TGTGCCAGCAAGTACGGACAGGGTAGTTTTTACGAGCAGTACTTC | CASKYGQGSFYEQYF
TRBD2 | TRBJ2-2 | once | TRBV4-3 | TGCGCCAGCAGCCAGCAGAGCGGGACGAACACCGGGGAGCTGTTTTTT | CASSQQSGTNTGELFF
TRBD2 | TRBJ2-5 | . | TRBV6-5 | TGTGCCAGCAGTTACTCGCTGCGGGGGGGCCAGGAGACCCAGTACTTC | CASSYSLRGGQETQYF
TRBD1 | TRBJ1-1 | once | TRBV19 | TGTGCCAGTAGTACCCTACAGGGGCGCACTGAAGCTTTCTTT | CASSTLQGRTEAFF
TRBD2 | TRBJ2-7 | . | TRBV5-4 | TGTGCCAGCAGCTTGGCCGGACTAGCGGGAGTTTACGAGCAGTACTTC | CASSLAGLAGVYEQYF
. | TRBJ1-4 | . | TRBV4-2 | TGTGCCAGCAGCCAAGAGGCCCTCCGGAGAACTAATGAAAAACTGTTTTTT | CASSQEALRRTNEKLFF
TRBD1 | TRBJ1-4 | . | TRBV4-3 | TGCGCCAGCAGCCCTGGACAGGGGTTATTTGAAAAACTGTTTTTT | CASSPGQGLFEKLFF
TRBD1 | TRBJ2-3 | . | TRBV19 | TGTGCCAGTAGTATAACAGGGGTCACAGATACGCAGTATTTT | CASSITGVTDTQYF
TRBD2 | TRBJ2-5 | . | TRBV6-5 | TGTGCCAGCAGTTCCCTTAGCGGGAGGGAAGAGACCCAGTACTTC | CASSSLSGREETQYF
. | TRBJ1-2 | . | TRBV28 | TGTGCCAGCACAACAGCCCCGGGACAACTTAATGGCTACACCTTC | CASTTAPGQLNGYTF
. | TRBJ1-1 | . | TRBV21-1 | TGTGCCAGCAGCAAAGCGCATCAGAGAGGGAACACTGAAGCTTTCTTT | CASSKAHQRGNTEAFF
. | TRBJ2-1 | . | TRBV4-1 | TGCGCCAGCAGCCAAGACAGGGGCGTAGGGTATGACAATGAGCAGTTCTTC | CASSQDRGVGYDNEQFF
TRBD1 | TRBJ1-2 | . | TRBV6-5 | TGTGCCAGCACACATAAGGGACAGGGGGCTGGAGGCTACACCTTC | CASTHKGQGAGGYTF
. | TRBJ2-7 | . | TRBV25-1 | TGTGCCAGCAGTGGACCTAGCGGGGACAGGGGATGGTACGAGCAGTACTTC | CASSGPSGDRGWYEQYF
. | TRBJ1-2 | . | TRBV28 | TGTGCCAGCAACCTAAGGGGAGCGGGGGATGGCTACACCTTC | CASNLRGAGDGYTF
. | TRBJ2-6 | . | TRBV19 | TGTGCCAGTAGGAGACAGGTCTCTGGGGCCAACGTCCTGACTTTC | CASRRQVSGANVLTF
TRBD1 | TRBJ2-7 | . | TRBV7-9 | TGTGCCAGCAGCCTCGGACAGGGCGGCGAGCAGTACTTC | CASSLGQGGEQYF
. | TRBJ1-2 | . | TRBV28 | TGTGCCAGCAGTTTAGGGAGGGACTATGGCTACACCTTC | CASSLGRDYGYTF
TRBD1 | TRBJ1-1 | . | TRBV7-3 | TGTGCCAGCCGACAGGGGGCGCCGGGCACTGAAGCTTTCTTT | CASRQGAPGTEAFF
TRBD2 | TRBJ2-5 | . | TRBV5-1 | TGCGCCAGCAGCTTGGGTGGACTAGACGCAGAGACCCAGTACTTC | CASSLGGLDAETQYF
TRBD1 | TRBJ1-5 | . | TRBV6-2/TRBV6-3 | TGTGCCAGCAGTTACGGACCCGAGACAGGGGGCCTGGGCAATCAGCCCCAGCATTTT | CASSYGPETGGLGNQPQHF
TRBD2 | TRBJ2-5 | . | TRBV15 | TGTGCCACCAGCAGGAGAGGGGAGGGCCAGTACTTC | CATSRRGEGQYF
. | TRBJ1-1 | . | TRBV11-2 | TGTGCCAGCAGCTTAGACATTCAGGGTGAAGCTTTCTTT | CASSLDIQGEAFF
. | TRBJ2-5 | . | TRBV30 | TGTGCCTGGACCCCTAACGGAGGGCAGACCCAGTACTTC | CAWTPNGGQTQYF
. | TRBJ2-3 | once | TRBV6-2/TRBV6-3 | TGTGCCAGCAGTTACTCCTGGGGCCTGGAGACAGATACGCAGTATTTT | CASSYSWGLETDTQYF
TRBD1 | TRBJ1-4 | . | TRBV20-1 | TGCAGTGCTAGTTACAGGGGGAGTGAAAAACTGTTTTTT | CSASYRGSEKLFF
TRBD1 | TRBJ2-2 | . | TRBV7-3 | TGTGCCAGCAGCTTAGGGACAGGGATTTCCGGGGAGCTGTTTTTT | CASSLGTGISGELFF